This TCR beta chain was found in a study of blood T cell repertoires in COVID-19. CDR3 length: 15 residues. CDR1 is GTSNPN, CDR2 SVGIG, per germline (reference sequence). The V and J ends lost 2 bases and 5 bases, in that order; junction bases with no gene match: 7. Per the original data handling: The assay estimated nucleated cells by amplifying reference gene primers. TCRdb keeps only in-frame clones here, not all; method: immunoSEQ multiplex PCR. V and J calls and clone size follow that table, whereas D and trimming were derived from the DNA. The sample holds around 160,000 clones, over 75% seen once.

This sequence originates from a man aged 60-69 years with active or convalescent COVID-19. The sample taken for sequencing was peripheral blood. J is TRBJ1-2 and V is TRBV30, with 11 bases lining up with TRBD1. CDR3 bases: TGTGCCTGGAGTCCGCCGGGACAGGGGGGGTATGGCTACACCTTC. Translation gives CAWSPPGQGGYGYTF.